Sequencing of this TCR beta chain was carried out in a study of cytotoxic CD8 clonotypes in ibrutinib-treated CLL. Study in general: Mean productive templates were under 270,000; mean productive rearrangements were around 86,000.

The table lists this clone with a few counts. The junction does not match germline at one end; this may be a read error. The method was immunoSEQ multiplex PCR; TCRdb's version includes in-frame clones alone and lacks a portion of them. This sample yields 200,000 to 250,000 clones, of which just over 70% are seen a single time; about 6.2% belongs to the top ten. The V gene's germline CDR1 is SSHAT and CDR2 FNYEAQ (reference sequence). This CDR3 has 20 residues. The chain recombines TRBV7-7 with TRBJ2-1; TRBD2 matches 11 bases. The sample was PBMCs, taken after 12 months of ibrutinib treatment. This sequence originates from a human donor with chronic lymphocytic leukemia. Here the CDR3 reads CASSLTLVPSTSGSEVEQFF. CDR3 DNA sequence: TGTGCTAGCAGCTTAACGCTAGTACCCTCTACTAGCGGGAGCGAGGTTGAGCAGTTCTTC.